These T cell receptor beta chains were read from a single sample in a study of blood T cell repertoires in COVID-19. Method: immunoSEQ multiplex PCR; TCRdb's copy keeps in-frame clones and lacks some. The sample consists of approximately 230,000 clones, more than 70% of them appearing once. What was sequenced was peripheral blood. These receptors were obtained from a man older than 75 with acute or convalescent COVID-19. The CDR3 runs from the conserved cysteine through the conserved F or W. A D gene is named only where the DNA matches it firmly. The size entry is marked missing in some rows and otherwise reads once, few, many or a size class.

V gene	J gene	clone size	D gene	CDR3 protein	CDR3 DNA
TRBV10-3	TRBJ1-4	-	-	CATQSGNEKLFF	TGTGCCACCCAATCGGGGAATGAAAAACTGTTTTTT
TRBV6-5	TRBJ2-3	-	-	CASSYSISTDTQYF	TGTGCCAGCAGTTACAGCATATCCACAGATACGCAGTATTTT
TRBV11-2	TRBJ2-3	few	TRBD1	CASSPGQGSTDTQYF	TGTGCCAGCAGCCCCGGACAGGGAAGCACAGATACGCAGTATTTT
TRBV5-1	TRBJ1-2	-	TRBD1	CASSTSTGATYGYTF	TGCGCCAGCAGCACTTCGACAGGGGCCACTTATGGCTACACCTTC
TRBV7-9	TRBJ1-4	once	TRBD1	CASSSGQGANEKLFF	TGTGCCAGCAGCTCCGGACAGGGGGCAAATGAAAAACTGTTTTTT
TRBV28	TRBJ2-7	-	TRBD1	CASSFRDRDEQYF	TGTGCCAGCAGCTTCCGGGACAGGGACGAGCAGTACTTC
TRBV5-1	TRBJ2-5	-	-	CASSLRAGQETQYF	TGCGCCAGCAGCTTGCGGGCGGGACAAGAGACCCAGTACTTC
TRBV2	TRBJ1-6	-	-	CASSPISPLHF	TGTGCCAGCAGTCCCATTTCACCCCTCCACTTT
TRBV6-5	TRBJ2-5	-	TRBD1	CASSVRQGERETQYF	TGTGCCAGCAGCGTTAGACAGGGAGAACGAGAGACCCAGTACTTC
TRBV3-1/TRBV3-2	TRBJ2-7	-	-	CASSQGGLAYEQYF	TGTGCCAGCAGCCAAGGGGGCCTAGCGTACGAGCAGTACTTC
TRBV30	TRBJ1-1	-	-	CAWSPAGGRHTEAFF	TGTGCCTGGAGCCCCGCGGGGGGACGCCACACTGAAGCTTTCTTT
TRBV3-1/TRBV3-2	TRBJ2-5	-	-	CASRLVGSRSGTQYF	TGTGCCAGCAGGTTGGTGGGCAGTCGAAGCGGGACCCAGTACTTC